The 17 T cell receptor beta chains reported below all come from one sample, sequenced in a study of cytomegalovirus exposure and HLA in healthy donors. Researchers ran the PCR with 60 Vbeta and 13 Jbeta primers. This table comes from immunoSEQ multiplex PCR, and its TCRdb copy is limited to in-frame clones, with some not included. The sample lists approximately 74,000 clones; roughly 76% were seen once. The material sequenced was PBMCs. The receptors derive from a woman in her thirties or forties in good health and CMV-seronegative.

The chain employs TRBV2 and TRBJ2-1, with a tentative D call TRBD2 (6 bases). The CDR3 has 14 residues. Germline CDR1 is SNHLY and CDR2 is FYNNEI. V lost 7 bases and J lost 6, with 16 bases in between. In DNA form, the CDR3 reads TGTGCCAGCACCCCCGGGACTGGGATCAATGAGCAGTTCTTC. Protein product: CASTPGTGINEQFF.

This clone has just a few counts. The chain couples TRBV4-1 to TRBJ1-5; possible D gene TRBD1, 6 bases. Germline CDR1 reads MGHRA; CDR2 reads YSYEKL. The CDR3 loop spans 17 amino acids. Trimming shortened V by 0 bases and J by 4 bases, and 16 bases separated the two germline ends. The CDR3 coding sequence is TGCGCCAGCAGCCAAGATAGTAGGACAGATCGGAATCAGCCCCAGCATTTT. Its protein product is CASSQDSRTDRNQPQHF.

The chain couples TRBV27 to TRBJ2-1; 8 bases fit TRBD1. V dropped 0 bases and J dropped 5; count of bases not matched to a gene: 12. The V gene's germline CDR1 is MNHEY and CDR2 SMNVEV (reference sequence). This CDR3 has 18 amino acids. CDR3 sequence (DNA): TGTGCCAGCAGTTTATCGATCCACAGGGGGAATATAGACAATGAGCAGTTCTTC. Protein product: CASSLSIHRGNIDNEQFF.

Regarding this clone: The junction departs from the called germline gene at one end, perhaps through a read error. This chain uses TRBV7-8 with TRBJ1-5, with 8 positions matching TRBD1. The germline gives CDR1 SGHVS, CDR2 FQNEAQ. CDR3 length: 14 amino acids. CDR3 DNA: TGTGTCAGCGGAAGACAGGGGAGGAATCAGCCCCAGCATTTT. Translation: CVSGRQGRNQPQHF.

The rearrangement uses TRBV10-2 and TRBJ2-3; 10 bases fit TRBD2. Trimming at V came to 7 bases and at J to 2 bases, leaving 3 bases not matched to a gene. The CDR3 is 14 residues long. Germline CDR1 and CDR2: WSHSY and SAAADI. In DNA form, the CDR3 reads TGCGCCAGCAATCTAGCGGGGGCCACAGATACGCAGTATTTT. Translated, it gives CASNLAGATDTQYF.

This clone was recorded a few times. V gene TRBV28 combines with J gene TRBJ1-5; TRBD1 aligns across 8 bases. Unmatched junction bases numbered 8, after V lost 3 bases and J lost 7 bases. CDR1 is MDHEN, CDR2 SYDVKM, per germline. This CDR3 has 15 amino acids. The CDR3 region has the DNA TGTGCCAGCAGTTTCGCAGGGGGCTCTGGACAGCCCCAGCATTTT. The encoded protein is CASSFAGGSGQPQHF.

Only a few counts were recorded for this clone. The chain joins TRBV28 to TRBJ1-2; D is uncertain. Between the trimmed V and J ends, which lost 6 bases and 0 bases, there was a span of 8 bases. The germline V gene encodes CDR1 MDHEN and CDR2 SYDVKM. The CDR3 spans 13 residues. The CDR3 sequence: CASRGSTNYGYTF. CDR3 bases: TGTGCCAGCAGGGGGAGTACTAACTATGGCTACACCTTC.

The rearrangement joins TRBV15 to TRBJ1-2, with D possibly being TRBD1 (5 bases). Germline V CDR1 and CDR2: LNHNV, YYDKDF (reference sequence). This CDR3 is built from 14 residues. The V and J ends lost 1 base and 2 bases respectively, with 8 bases between them. The CDR3 is CATSRGGENYGYTF. CDR3 nucleotides: TGTGCCACCAGCAGAGGGGGGGAGAACTATGGCTACACCTTC. The full variable domain, completed using reference TRBV15 and TRBJ1-2, is DAMVIQNPRYQVTQFGKPVTLSCSQTLNHNVMYWYQQKSSQAPKLLFHYYDKDFNNEADTPDNFQSRRPNTSFCFLDIRSPGLGDTAMYLCATSRGGENYGYTFGSGTRLTVV.

This chain uses TRBV28 with TRBJ2-7, with 10 bases identical to TRBD1. The germline V gene has CDR1 MDHEN and CDR2 SYDVKM. The CDR3 totals 15 residues. J lost 4 bases, V lost 3 bases, and 6 bases had no gene match. The CDR3 DNA reads TGTGCCAGCAGTTTGGTGGGACAGGGGATGTACGAGCAGTACTTC. This encodes CASSLVGQGMYEQYF.

The chain couples TRBV5-6 to TRBJ2-6; possible D gene TRBD1, 6 bases. The CDR3 has 18 residues. V was cut by 3 bases and J by 2 bases, with 18 bases left in between. Germline V gene data show CDR1 as SGHDT and CDR2 as YYEEEE. CDR3 DNA sequence: TGTGCCAGCAGCTCTACCGGGACACACGTCCCTGGGGCCAACGTCCTGACTTTC. This codes for CASSSTGTHVPGANVLTF.

This clone was counted between two and nine times. The rearrangement joins TRBV6-5 to TRBJ2-4; 7 bases align to TRBD2. The CDR3 is 15 amino acids. After removal of 6 bases from V and 8 bases from J, the junction contained 13 bases not matched to a gene. Per the germline V gene, CDR1 is MNHEY and CDR2 is SVGAGI. The CDR3 nucleotides are TGTGCCAGCAGGGAAAGCGGGGCGGGCATTGACATTCAGTACTTC. This sequence encodes CASRESGAGIDIQYF.

The chain recombines TRBV15 with TRBJ2-2, with 7 positions matching TRBD2. CDR3 length: 14 amino acids. CDR1 and CDR2 (germline): LNHNV, YYDKDF (reference sequence). V dropped 0 bases and J dropped 7; count of bases not matched to a gene: 2. CDR3 amino acids: CATSRDGGVGELFF. The DNA of the CDR3 is TGTGCCACCAGCAGAGATGGGGGGGTCGGGGAGCTGTTTTTT.

The CDR3 DNA follows: TGTGCTAGTGGGTTAGTCGGGGAGCTGTTTTTT. Amino acids: CASGLVGELFF. The chain couples TRBV12-5 to TRBJ2-2; no clear D. The CDR3 consists of 11 residues. The V gene's germline CDR1 is LGHNT and CDR2 FRNRAP. V lost 6 bases and J 7 bases, leaving 6 bases between the germline ends.

This clone was counted only a few times. This chain links TRBV7-6 with TRBJ2-1; D unclear. Germline V lookup: CDR1 SGHVS, CDR2 FNYEAQ. The V end was cut by 0 bases, the J end by 6 bases, with 6 bases between. The CDR3 has 13 residues. CDR3: CASSLAGVNEQFF. CDR3 sequence (DNA): TGTGCCAGCAGCTTAGCCGGTGTCAATGAGCAGTTCTTC.

The gene calls are TRBV7-9 and TRBJ1-2; D is uncertain. This CDR3 is 15 amino acids long. V dropped 0 bases and J dropped 2 bases, with 10 bases sitting between them. Germline CDR1 SEHNR, CDR2 FQNEAQ (reference sequence). The CDR3 region is CASSLAGGENYGYTF. CDR3 DNA: TGTGCCAGCAGCTTAGCAGGCGGAGAAAACTATGGCTACACCTTC.

This rearrangement joins TRBV18 to TRBJ2-2; D gene uncertain. Germline V gene data show CDR1 as KGHSH and CDR2 as LQKENI. The V end lost 3 bases, the J end lost 4 bases, and 12 bases lay between the germline ends. CDR3 length: 15 residues. In nucleotides, the CDR3 is TGTGCCAGCTCACCCAGTCATAGCTCCACCGGGGAGCTGTTTTTT. Its translation is CASSPSHSSTGELFF.

The V and J genes are TRBV10-3 and TRBJ2-3, with 9 bases fitting TRBD2. CDR1 and CDR2 (germline): ENHRY, SYGVKD. This CDR3 contains 15 residues. V lost 6 bases to trimming and J lost 2 bases; unmatched junction nucleotides: 6. The CDR3 coding sequence is TGTGCCATCAGAAGAGCGGGGGGTACCACAGATACGCAGTATTTT. It yields the protein CAIRRAGGTTDTQYF.